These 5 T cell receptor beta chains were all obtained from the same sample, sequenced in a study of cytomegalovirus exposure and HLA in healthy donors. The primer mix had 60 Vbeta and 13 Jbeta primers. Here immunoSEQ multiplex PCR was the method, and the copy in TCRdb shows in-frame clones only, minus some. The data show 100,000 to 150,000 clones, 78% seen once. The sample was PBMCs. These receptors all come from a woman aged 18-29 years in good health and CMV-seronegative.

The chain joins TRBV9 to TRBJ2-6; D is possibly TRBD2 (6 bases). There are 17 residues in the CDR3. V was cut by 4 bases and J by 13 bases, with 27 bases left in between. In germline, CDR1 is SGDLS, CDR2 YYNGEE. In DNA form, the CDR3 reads TGTGCCAGCAGCTTCCGACTGGGAGGACTGACGGAACGTGTCCTGACTTTC. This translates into CASSFRLGGLTERVLTF.

CDR3 in DNA: TGTGCCAGCAGTGGGGACACCCTGAACACTGAAGCTTTCTTT. Translated: CASSGDTLNTEAFF. This chain uses TRBV2 with TRBJ1-1, with a weak D call TRBD1 (6 bases). V lost 4 bases and J 0 bases, leaving 9 bases between the germline ends. CDR3 size: 14 residues. The germline V gene encodes CDR1 SNHLY and CDR2 FYNNEI. Based on the CDR3 plus reference TRBV2 and TRBJ1-1, the full variable domain is EPEVTQTPSHQVTQMGQEVILRCVPISNHLYFYWYRQILGQKVEFLVSFYNNEISEKSEIFDDQFSVERPDGSNFTLKIRSTKLEDSAMYFCASSGDTLNTEAFFGQGTRLTVV.

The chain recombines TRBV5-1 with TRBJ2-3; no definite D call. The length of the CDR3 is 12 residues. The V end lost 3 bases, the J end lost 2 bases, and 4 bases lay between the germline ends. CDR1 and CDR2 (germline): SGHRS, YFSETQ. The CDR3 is CASSSYTDTQYF. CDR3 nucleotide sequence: TGCGCCAGCAGCTCCTACACAGATACGCAGTATTTT.

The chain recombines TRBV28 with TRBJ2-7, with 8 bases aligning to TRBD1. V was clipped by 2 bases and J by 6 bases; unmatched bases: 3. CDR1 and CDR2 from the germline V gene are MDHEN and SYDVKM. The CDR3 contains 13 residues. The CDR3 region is CASSLQGASEQYF. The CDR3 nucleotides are TGTGCCAGCAGTTTACAGGGGGCGAGCGAGCAGTACTTC.

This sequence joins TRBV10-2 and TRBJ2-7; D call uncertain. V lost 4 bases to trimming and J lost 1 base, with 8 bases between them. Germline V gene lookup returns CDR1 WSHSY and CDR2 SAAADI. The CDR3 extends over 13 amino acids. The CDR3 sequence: CASSAQRSYEQYF. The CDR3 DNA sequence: TGCGCCAGCAGTGCTCAGCGTTCCTACGAGCAGTACTTC.